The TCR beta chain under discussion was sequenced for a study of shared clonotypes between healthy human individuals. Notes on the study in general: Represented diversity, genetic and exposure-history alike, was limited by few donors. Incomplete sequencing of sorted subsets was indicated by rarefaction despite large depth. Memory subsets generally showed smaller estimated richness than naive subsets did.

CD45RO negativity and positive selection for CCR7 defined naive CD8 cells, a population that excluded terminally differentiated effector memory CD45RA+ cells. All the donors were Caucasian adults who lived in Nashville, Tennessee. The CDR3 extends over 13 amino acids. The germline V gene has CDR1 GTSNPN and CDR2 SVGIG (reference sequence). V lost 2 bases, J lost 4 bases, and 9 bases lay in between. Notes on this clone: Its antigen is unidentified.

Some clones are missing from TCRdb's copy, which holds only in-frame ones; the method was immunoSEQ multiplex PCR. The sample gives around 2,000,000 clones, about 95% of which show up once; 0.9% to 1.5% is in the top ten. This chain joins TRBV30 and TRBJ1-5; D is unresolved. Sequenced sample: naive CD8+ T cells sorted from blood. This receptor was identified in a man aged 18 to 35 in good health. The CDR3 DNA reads TGTGCCTGGAGTATGGTGGGAAATCAGCCCCAGCATTTT. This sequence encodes CAWSMVGNQPQHF.